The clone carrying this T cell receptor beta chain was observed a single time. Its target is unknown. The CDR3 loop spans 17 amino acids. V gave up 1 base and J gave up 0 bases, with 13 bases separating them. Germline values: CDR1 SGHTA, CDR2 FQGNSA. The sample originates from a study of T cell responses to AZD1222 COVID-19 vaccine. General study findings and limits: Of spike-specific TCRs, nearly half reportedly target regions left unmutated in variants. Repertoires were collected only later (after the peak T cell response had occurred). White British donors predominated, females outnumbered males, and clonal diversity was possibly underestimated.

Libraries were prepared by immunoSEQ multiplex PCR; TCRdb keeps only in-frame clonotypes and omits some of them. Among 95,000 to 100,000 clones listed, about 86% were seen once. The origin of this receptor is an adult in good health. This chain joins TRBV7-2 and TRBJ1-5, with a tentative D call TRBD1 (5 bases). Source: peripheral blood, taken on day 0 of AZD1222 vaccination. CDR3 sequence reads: CASSLVPRVLSNQPQHF. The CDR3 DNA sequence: TGTGCCAGCAGCTTAGTGCCCAGGGTACTTAGCAATCAGCCCCAGCATTTT.